This T cell receptor beta chain emerged from a study of CD8+CD57+ T cells in acquired aplastic anemia. Study-wide context: DNA from sorted CD4+ and CD8+ cells averaged roughly 3.2 ug. Findings and limits, study-wide: Overlapping CD8+ CDR3 repertoires of patients and controls contained under 30 shared sequences.

Trimming pared 4 bases from V and 3 bases from J, leaving 13 bases between. Germline loops: CDR1 MNHEY, CDR2 SMNVEV (reference sequence). The CDR3 is 15 amino acids. As concerns this clonotype: The antigen remains undetermined.

CDR3 and TCR beta VDJ profiling relied on genomic DNA as the template. TCRdb reanalysed the reads using MiXCR and keeps one entry per CDR3 protein. The table has about 160,000 distinct CDR3 sequences, more than 45% seen once. The authors sequenced patients whose flow cytometry had shown CD8+CD57+ cell expansion. The rearrangement links TRBV27 to TRBJ2-1; D not resolved. Sequencing was carried out using sorted CD4+, CD8+, or CD8+CD57+ T cells (not recorded which) from PBMCs. The TCR was taken from a human donor with aplastic anemia. The CDR3 reads CASSSTPTYYNEQFF. The DNA of the CDR3 is TGTGCCAGCAGTTCGACCCCGACTTACTACAATGAGCAGTTCTTC.